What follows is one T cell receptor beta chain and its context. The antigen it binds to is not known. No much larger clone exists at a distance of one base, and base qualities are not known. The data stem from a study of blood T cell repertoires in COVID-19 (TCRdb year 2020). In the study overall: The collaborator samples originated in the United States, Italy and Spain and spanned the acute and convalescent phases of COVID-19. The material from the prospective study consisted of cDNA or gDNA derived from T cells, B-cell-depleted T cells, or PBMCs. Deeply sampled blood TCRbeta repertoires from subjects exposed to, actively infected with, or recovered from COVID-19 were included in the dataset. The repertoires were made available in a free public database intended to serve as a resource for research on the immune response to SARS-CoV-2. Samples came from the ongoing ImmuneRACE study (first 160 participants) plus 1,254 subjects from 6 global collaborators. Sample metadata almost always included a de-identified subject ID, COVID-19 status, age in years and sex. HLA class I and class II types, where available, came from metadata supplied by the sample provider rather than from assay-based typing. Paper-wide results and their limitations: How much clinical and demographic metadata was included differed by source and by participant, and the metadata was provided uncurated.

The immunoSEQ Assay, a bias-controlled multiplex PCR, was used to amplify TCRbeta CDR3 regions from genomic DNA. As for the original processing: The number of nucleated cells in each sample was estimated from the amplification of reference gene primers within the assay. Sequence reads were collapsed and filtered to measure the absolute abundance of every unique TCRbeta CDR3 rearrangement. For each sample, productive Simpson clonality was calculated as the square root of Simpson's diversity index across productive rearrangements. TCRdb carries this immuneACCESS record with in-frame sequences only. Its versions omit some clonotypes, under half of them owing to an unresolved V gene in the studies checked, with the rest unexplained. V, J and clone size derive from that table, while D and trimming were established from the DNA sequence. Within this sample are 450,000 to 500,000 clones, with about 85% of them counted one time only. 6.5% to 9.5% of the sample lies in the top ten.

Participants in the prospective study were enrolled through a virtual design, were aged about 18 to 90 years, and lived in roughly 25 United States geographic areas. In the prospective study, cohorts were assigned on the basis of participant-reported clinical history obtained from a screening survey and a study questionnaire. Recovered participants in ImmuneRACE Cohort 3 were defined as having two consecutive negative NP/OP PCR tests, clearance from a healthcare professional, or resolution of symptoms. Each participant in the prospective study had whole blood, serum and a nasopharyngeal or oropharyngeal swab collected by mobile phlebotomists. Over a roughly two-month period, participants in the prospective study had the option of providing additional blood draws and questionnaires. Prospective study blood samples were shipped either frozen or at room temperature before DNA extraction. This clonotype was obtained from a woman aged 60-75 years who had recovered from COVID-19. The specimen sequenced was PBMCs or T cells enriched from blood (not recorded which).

The CDR3 reads as follows: CASSQDRGGGTEAFF. DNA sequence: TGCGCCAGCAGCCAGGACAGGGGCGGGGGCACTGAAGCTTTCTTT. Recombination linked TRBV5-1 to TRBJ1-1; 9 middle bases align to TRBD1. Compared with germline, V lacks 4 bases and J lacks 4 bases; bases without a gene match: 8. There are 15 amino acids in the CDR3, from cysteine to phenylalanine inclusive. The sequence is cut down to CDR3 DNA, 45 bases in frame from base 1. Per the germline V gene, SGHRS is the CDR1 and YFSETQ is the CDR2.